Listed here are 7 T cell receptor beta chains from one sample, sequenced in a study of blood T cell repertoires in COVID-19. Method: immunoSEQ multiplex PCR; TCRdb's copy keeps in-frame clones and lacks some. The sample lists hundreds of thousands of clones, about 88% occurring once. Sample: PBMCs or T cells enriched from blood (not recorded which). The receptors were gathered from a woman under 30 who had been exposed to COVID-19.

The genes are TRBV19 and TRBJ1-5; maybe TRBD1 (6 bases). V lost 3 bases and J lost 3, with 24 bases in between. CDR3 length: 19 residues. The V gene's germline CDR1 is LNHDA and CDR2 SQIVND (reference sequence). CDR3 nucleotide sequence: TGTGCCAGTAGTATTAAGGGGAGATTTCCACAGGGTTTCAATCAGCCCCAGCATTTT. Residues: CASSIKGRFPQGFNQPQHF.

V and J are TRBV4-2 and TRBJ1-3, with no clear D. The V end lost 0 bases, the J end lost 1 base, and 7 bases lay between the germline ends. The CDR3 loop spans 15 amino acids. Germline CDR1 LGHNA, CDR2 YNFKEQ. In DNA, the CDR3 is TGTGCCAGCAGCCAAGAAGGAGGATCTGGAAACACCATATATTTT. Translated: CASSQEGGSGNTIYF.

The rearrangement joins TRBV7-9 to TRBJ1-5; D perhaps matches TRBD1 (6 bases). Germline CDR1 reads SEHNR; CDR2 reads FQNEAQ (reference sequence). This CDR3 region has 15 residues. Between the trimmed V and J ends, which lost 2 bases and 2 bases, there was a span of 10 bases. In DNA, the CDR3 is TGTGCCAGCAGCTTACAGGGGATTCGCAATCAGCCCCAGCATTTT. It yields the protein CASSLQGIRNQPQHF.

This chain uses TRBV21-1 with TRBJ1-4. TRBV21-1 is termed a pseudogene. The CDR3 has 17 amino acids. In nucleotides, the CDR3 is TGTGCCAGCAGCAAAAACGGTCTAGGGCGGGCTAATGAAAAACTGTTTTTT. Amino acids: CASSKNGLGRANEKLFF.

CDR3 protein: CASSQVGGTGGAGELFF. The CDR3 region has the DNA TGTGCCAGCAGCCAAGTAGGAGGGACAGGGGGGGCCGGGGAGCTGTTTTTT. The chain joins TRBV3-1 (or the pseudogene TRBV3-2) to TRBJ2-2, with 11 nucleotides matching TRBD1. The V and J ends lost 1 base and 6 bases, in that order; junction bases with no gene match: 7. The CDR3 extends over 17 amino acids. From germline, CDR1 is LGHDT and CDR2 YNNKEL (reference sequence).

The chain employs TRBV5-6 and TRBJ1-1, with TRBD1 identical over 7 bases. This CDR3 contains 15 residues. The germline CDR1 and CDR2 sequences are SGHDT and YYEEEE. Trimming removed 4 bases from V and 3 bases from J; junction bases left unmatched: 9. Here the CDR3 reads CASSPSGTVYTEAFF. In DNA form, the CDR3 reads TGTGCCAGCAGCCCGTCCGGGACAGTCTACACTGAAGCTTTCTTT.

The rearrangement links TRBV5-8 to TRBJ1-2, with 8 bases fitting TRBD1. The CDR3 has 15 residues. Germline V gene lookup returns CDR1 SGHTS and CDR2 YDEGEE. The ends lost 4 bases at V and 8 bases at J; junction bases unmatched: 13. As DNA, the CDR3 is TGTGCCAGCAGCCCCGGGGCAGGGGGCGCAGGAGGCTACACCTTC. This encodes CASSPGAGGAGGYTF.